The source of this T cell receptor (beta chain) is a study of shared clonotypes between healthy human individuals (dated by TCRdb to about 2020). A note on the overall study: The cohort included three men and two women between 18 and 49 years of age. For each donor, CD4 naive and CD4 memory were each run on three plates, CD8 naive on two plates, and CD8 memory on one plate. The study deeply sequenced blood TCR repertoires of roughly five healthy adults to estimate repertoire size and the extent of clonotype sharing between individuals. Libraries were prepared and TCR repertoires were sequenced by different laboratories using diverse techniques, in order to increase sequencing depth and limit assay-specific biases. Between about 0.8 and 9 billion PBMCs per donor were obtained by leukapheresis. Study-wide conclusions, independent of this receptor: Even with the large sequencing depth, rarefaction of the sorted-subset datasets indicated that sequencing was incomplete. About 4.5% of naive CD4, 3% to 4% of naive CD8, approximately 2.2% of memory CD4, and approximately 0.4% of memory CD8 clonotypes were shared across four donors. Compared with non-shared clonotypes, clonotypes shared by all four sorted-subset donors had higher generation probabilities. Sampling was limited to blood, and TCR repertoires in tissue likely differ from TCR repertoires in blood. Pairwise subsampling indicated that sequencing depth was expected to affect the degree of clonotype sharing among donors. Because the study included only a small number of donors, the genetic and exposure-history diversity represented was limited. Larger estimated clonotype richness was generally found for naive subsets than for memory subsets.

A word on this clone: Its antigen has not been determined. There are no base qualities to consult, and no much larger clone falls within one base.

For the CD8 naive samples, CD45RO-negative cells were positively selected for CCR7, yielding a CD45RA+CCR7+ population from which TemRA cells were excluded. Healthy HIV-negative adults with no recently reported acute infections or vaccinations were included as donors. Only Caucasian adults living in Nashville, Tennessee, USA were represented among the donors. After blood collection by leukapheresis, PBMCs were isolated using Ficoll-Histopaque density gradient centrifugation and then cryopreserved in the vapor phase of liquid nitrogen. Purity and quantity of every magnetically sorted T cell population were checked by analytical flow cytometry. Each sorted fraction had its genomic DNA isolated and then quantified by UV absorbance on a Nanodrop 2000c. Germline trimming amounts to 3 bases on V and 3 bases on J, with 12 as the count of junction bases outside the gene matches. As encoded in the germline V gene, CDR1 is MDHEN while CDR2 is SYDVKM. The CDR3 numbers 17 residues from cysteine through phenylalanine. This entry keeps only the CDR3 DNA: 51 bases, framed from base 1.

Using the deep immunoSEQ assay, multiplex PCR amplified TCR CDR3 regions from genomic DNA. Extracted genomic DNA from each cell subset was distributed evenly across all wells of several immunoSEQ 96-well plates, and each plate was treated as a replicate. For sorted subsets, roughly 0.2 ug genomic DNA, equal to some 30,000 T cell genomes, was loaded into each replicate PCR. Purified libraries were quantified with a Qubit 3.0 fluorometer, sized on a Bioanalyzer 2100, and re-quantified with the KAPA Library Quantification kit. Every immunoSEQ 96-well plate was sequenced on a separate single-read 150-cycle Illumina NextSeq 550 flow cell. Per the original workflow: The immunoSEQ output contained only junctional sequences without quality scores, so filtering could not match that applied to full-length reads. To assign V/J genes and CDR3, sequences were annotated against IMGT germline references using PyIR, a Python wrapper for IgBLAST v1.9. Reads were filtered out if the reads had weak V/J assignments (E-value above 1e-6), no CDR3, stop codons, out-of-frame junctions, or ambiguous translated residues. V3J clonotypes were defined as sequences sharing an identical inferred V gene, J gene, and CDR3 amino acid sequence. To compute the percentage overlap between repertoires, the number of shared unique clonotypes was divided by the size of the smaller repertoire. Three approaches were used to assess repertoire richness: RTK rarefaction, the Chao1 estimator, and Recon v2.1 estimates of unobserved clonotypes. OLGA was used to compute generation probabilities for all TCRbeta clonotypes that the gDNA method yielded from a handful of donors. TCRdb limited this immuneACCESS table to in-frame rearrangements with V and J called. A share of clones is missing; checked studies link under half to unresolved V genes, and the rest is unexplained. The DNA was the basis for D and trimming; V, J and clone size are from that table. Present in this sample are about 2 million clones, around 96% of which were seen just once. 0.95% to 1.5% of the sample rests with the top ten.

The chain is made from TRBV28 and TRBJ1-1, and TRBD1 matches 8 of the central bases. Sequenced sample: naive CD8+ T cells sorted from blood. Interpreted using the paper, the cell subset or site label stands for: CD45RA+CCR7+. The receptor was isolated from a man between 18 and 29 years old in good health. This receptor carries the CDR3 CASSLGGTGPKDTEAFF. The nucleotides read TGTGCCAGCAGTTTGGGAGGGACAGGACCCAAGGACACTGAAGCTTTCTTT.